Presented here are 31 T cell receptor beta chains from one specimen sequenced in a study of cytomegalovirus exposure and HLA in healthy donors. The PCR made use of 60 Vbeta and 13 Jbeta primers. Libraries were prepared by immunoSEQ multiplex PCR; TCRdb keeps only in-frame clonotypes and omits some of them. Among over 75,000 clones listed, 84% were seen once. The sequencing input was PBMCs. The receptor set was obtained from a woman aged 45 to 65 in good health and CMV-seronegative.

The J gene is TRBJ1-2, the V gene TRBV5-8, with D perhaps TRBD1 (5 bases). V lost 0 bases to trimming and J lost 6 bases, with 15 bases between them. The length of the CDR3 is 15 residues. Per the germline V gene, CDR1 is SGHTS and CDR2 is YDEGEE. The CDR3 sequence is CASSLAGGTSNGYTF. The CDR3 DNA reads TGTGCCAGCAGCTTGGCCGGGGGTACAAGCAATGGCTACACCTTC.

This chain's CDR3 is CASSQRTDMNTEAFF. Here the CDR3 DNA reads TGCGCCAGCAGCCAAAGGACAGACATGAACACTGAAGCTTTCTTT. The chain employs TRBV5-1 and TRBJ1-1; D is perhaps TRBD1 (6 bases). From germline, CDR1 is SGHRS and CDR2 YFSETQ. The CDR3 has 15 amino acids. V gave up 4 bases and J gave up 0 bases, with 13 bases separating them.

The chain has TRBV15 and TRBJ2-5, with a possible D match to TRBD2 (5 bases). The germline V gene encodes CDR1 LNHNV and CDR2 YYDKDF (reference sequence). Trimming took 1 base from V and 5 from J, leaving 5 bases between them. The CDR3 consists of 12 residues. This chain's CDR3 is CATSRGRETQYF. CDR3 nucleotide sequence: TGTGCCACCAGCAGAGGGAGGGAGACCCAGTACTTC.

The J gene is TRBJ1-6, the V gene TRBV7-9; 7 positions agree with TRBD1. This CDR3 has 14 amino acids. V dropped 4 bases and J dropped 5; count of bases not matched to a gene: 2. CDR1 and CDR2 (germline): SEHNR, FQNEAQ (reference sequence). Here the CDR3 reads CASSSGTDNSPLHF. In DNA, the CDR3 is TGTGCCAGCAGCTCCGGGACAGATAATTCACCCCTCCACTTT.

The V gene is TRBV6-1, the J gene TRBJ2-1; D is undetermined. Germline CDR1 is MNHNS and CDR2 is SASEGT. Trimming stripped 2 bases from V and 11 bases from J, with 7 bases between. The CDR3 length is 11 residues. The CDR3 sequence is CASSEFWQQFF. CDR3 sequence (DNA): TGTGCCAGCAGTGAATTTTGGCAGCAGTTCTTC.

V and J are TRBV4-1 and TRBJ1-5; no clear D. The CDR3 spans 16 residues. CDR1 and CDR2 (germline): MGHRA, YSYEKL. With 0 bases removed from V and 1 base from J, the gap between germline ends came to 10 bases. This chain's CDR3 is CASSQEADLSNQPQHF. In DNA, the CDR3 is TGCGCCAGCAGCCAAGAGGCAGATTTAAGCAATCAGCCCCAGCATTTT.

The chain couples TRBV28 to TRBJ2-7; possibly TRBD2 for D (6 bases). The CDR3 totals 13 residues. The V gene's germline CDR1 is MDHEN and CDR2 SYDVKM. Trimming took off 8 bases at V and 0 bases at J, with 11 bases between the two ends. In DNA form, the CDR3 reads TGTGCCAGCGTTCGGGGGAGCTCCTACGAGCAGTACTTC. It codes for CASVRGSSYEQYF.

The rearrangement joins TRBV4-1 to TRBJ2-5, with D perhaps TRBD2 (6 bases). The J call may be faulty, since TRBJ2-7 better matches the DNA end. CDR3 size: 16 residues. CDR1 is MGHRA and CDR2 is YSYEKL in the germline V gene. CDR3 nucleotide sequence: TGCGCCAGCAGCCAAGATAGGGAGGAAGGTGTGTACGAGCAGTACTTC. Protein product: CASSQDREEGVYEQYF.

The chain combines TRBV5-4 with TRBJ2-7; tentatively, D is TRBD2 (6 bases). In germline, CDR1 is SGHNT, CDR2 YYREEE (reference sequence). V was trimmed by 0 bases and J by 1 base, leaving 8 bases between them. CDR3 size: 14 residues. The DNA for the CDR3 is TGTGCCAGCAGCTTGGAGACTAGTTCCTACGAGCAGTACTTC. This encodes CASSLETSSYEQYF.

This chain links TRBV2 with TRBJ2-1, with D possibly matching TRBD2 (5 bases). Trimming pared 6 bases from V and 2 bases from J, leaving 8 bases between. The CDR3 has 13 residues. In germline, CDR1 is SNHLY, CDR2 FYNNEI. CDR3 DNA: TGTGCCAGCAGCACCGGGACCTACAATGAGCAGTTCTTC. This codes for CASSTGTYNEQFF.

The chain combines TRBV7-9 with TRBJ1-1; D might be TRBD1 (5 bases). The germline CDR1 and CDR2 sequences are SEHNR and FQNEAQ (reference sequence). Trimming removed 8 bases from V and 0 bases from J, with 19 bases in between. This CDR3 comprises 16 residues. CDR3 in DNA: TGTGCCAGCTCGGGGGGTAACAGGTTATTGAACACTGAAGCTTTCTTT. Its protein product is CASSGGNRLLNTEAFF. Full variable domain (outside the CDR3, taken from reference TRBV7-9 and TRBJ1-1): DTGVSQNPRHKITKRGQNVTFRCDPISEHNRLYWYRQTLGQGPEFLTYFQNEAQLEKSRLLSDRFSAERPKGSFSTLEIQRTEQGDSAMYLCASSGGNRLLNTEAFFGQGTRLTVV.

The genes are TRBV9 and TRBJ1-4; D gene ambiguous. Trimming stripped 0 bases from V and 5 bases from J, with 11 bases between. CDR3 size: 15 residues. From germline, CDR1 is SGDLS and CDR2 YYNGEE. The CDR3 DNA reads as TGTGCCAGCAGCGTAGATGACAAGCAGAATGAAAAACTGTTTTTT. The encoded protein is CASSVDDKQNEKLFF.

This clone was seen only once. CDR3 loop: CAWSGTVREAFF. The CDR3 nucleotides are TGTGCCTGGAGTGGAACAGTACGGGAAGCTTTCTTT. This chain connects TRBV30 to TRBJ1-1; D is unclear. CDR3 length: 12 amino acids. Trimming stripped 1 base from V and 8 bases from J, with 11 bases between. CDR1 is GTSNPN, CDR2 SVGIG, per germline (reference sequence).

V usage is TRBV5-1 and J usage is TRBJ2-1; 8 bases match TRBD2. CDR3 length equals 16 residues. Germline CDR1 and CDR2: SGHRS and YFSETQ. V dropped 0 bases and J dropped 6; count of bases not matched to a gene: 8. As DNA, the CDR3 is TGCGCCAGCAGCTTGGCCACGGGGGGGCTCTTCAATGAGCAGTTCTTC. This codes for CASSLATGGLFNEQFF.

The chain joins TRBV14 to TRBJ1-4, with D possibly being TRBD1 (6 bases). The V gene lost 4 bases and the J gene lost 0 bases, with 6 bases spanning the gap. In germline, CDR1 is SGHDN, CDR2 FVKESK. This CDR3 contains 14 residues. The CDR3 nucleotides read TGTGCCAGCAGCCGGACAGCAACTAATGAAAAACTGTTTTTT. It yields the protein CASSRTATNEKLFF. Looking up the rest from reference TRBV14 and TRBJ1-4 gives the full variable domain: EAGVTQFPSHSVIEKGQTVTLRCDPISGHDNLYWYRRVMGKEIKFLLHFVKESKQDESGMPNNRFLAERTGGTYSTLKVQPAELEDSGVYFCASSRTATNEKLFFGSGTQLSVL.

The chain combines TRBV7-3 with TRBJ1-6; maybe TRBD1 (6 bases). CDR1 and CDR2 (germline): SGHTA, FQGTGA. V lost 5 bases and J lost 5, with 10 bases in between. This CDR3 has 14 residues. The CDR3 here is CASSTGQNNSPLHF. The DNA of the CDR3 is TGTGCCAGCAGCACCGGACAGAATAATTCACCCCTCCACTTT.

J is TRBJ1-2 and V is TRBV7-9; D remains ambiguous. The V gene lost 5 bases and the J gene lost 3 bases, with 19 bases spanning the gap. In germline, CDR1 is SEHNR, CDR2 FQNEAQ (reference sequence). There are 16 residues in the CDR3. The CDR3 sequence: CASSGGENIFHYGYTF. The CDR3 nucleotides are TGTGCCAGCAGCGGCGGAGAAAACATCTTCCACTATGGCTACACCTTC.

This clone was recorded once. The chain uses TRBV5-4 and TRBJ2-5, with D maybe TRBD1 (6 bases). The germline V gene encodes CDR1 SGHNT and CDR2 YYREEE (reference sequence). With 4 bases removed from V and 1 base from J, the gap between germline ends came to 17 bases. This CDR3 is 16 amino acids long. CDR3 in amino acids: CASSHPTGTLQETQYF. Here the CDR3 DNA reads TGTGCCAGCAGCCACCCAACCGGGACACTCCAAGAGACCCAGTACTTC.

The V gene is TRBV10-3, the J gene TRBJ2-7; 8 bases align to TRBD1. The CDR3 length is 14 residues. The V gene end was trimmed by 6 bases and the J gene end by 4 bases; junction bases not matched to a gene: 8. CDR1 is ENHRY and CDR2 is SYGVKD in the germline V gene. CDR3 DNA sequence: TGTGCCATCAGGCAGGGGGCTCTAAATTACGAGCAGTACTTC. It yields the protein CAIRQGALNYEQYF.

The V call is TRBV5-5, the J call TRBJ2-1, with TRBD1 identical over 10 bases. The CDR3 has 17 residues. The germline gives CDR1 SGHKS, CDR2 YYEKEE (reference sequence). J gave up 3 bases and V 3 bases, and 9 bases lay outside the gene matches. The DNA for the CDR3 is TGTGCCAGCAGCTCCTACCCCCGGACAGGGGGCTACAATGAGCAGTTCTTC. Amino acids: CASSSYPRTGGYNEQFF.

V usage is TRBV15 and J usage is TRBJ1-5; the match to TRBD1 covers 9 bases. V was clipped by 8 bases and J by 4 bases; unmatched bases: 6. The CDR3 runs 14 residues. CDR1 is LNHNV, CDR2 YYDKDF, per germline (reference sequence). CDR3 region: CATGWGQGNQPQHF. DNA of the CDR3: TGTGCCACCGGGTGGGGACAGGGAAATCAGCCCCAGCATTTT.

The chain uses TRBV7-2 and TRBJ1-5; 10 positions agree with TRBD1. After removal of 6 bases from V and 3 bases from J, the junction contained 5 bases not matched to a gene. The germline V gene encodes CDR1 SGHTA and CDR2 FQGNSA. The CDR3 sequence is 15 residues long. In nucleotides, the CDR3 is TGTGCCAGCAGTCTGGGACAGGGGAACAATCAGCCCCAGCATTTT. Translated, it gives CASSLGQGNNQPQHF.

The chain couples TRBV5-1 to TRBJ2-7; 7 bases are shared with TRBD1. The CDR3 loop spans 15 amino acids. Germline lookup yields CDR1 SGHRS and CDR2 YFSETQ. The ends lost 3 bases at V and 5 bases at J; junction bases unmatched: 11. The CDR3, as DNA: TGCGCCAGCAGCTATGGGACAGCCGATTTAGACGAGCAGTACTTC. Translating gives CASSYGTADLDEQYF.

The chain links TRBV21-1 to TRBJ1-2; the D call in the table, TRBD1, was not verified against the DNA. TRBV21-1 is a pseudogene segment. The CDR3 runs to 15 residues. The CDR3 nucleotides read TGTGCCAGCAGGGGCCCGGGACAGCGATTTAATGGCTACACCTTC. Its translation is CASRGPGQRFNGYTF.

The chain uses TRBV6-4 and TRBJ2-1; 7 bases fit TRBD2. The CDR3 covers 16 residues. The germline gives CDR1 MRHNA, CDR2 SNTAGT. The ends lost 3 bases at V and 1 base at J; junction bases unmatched: 6. The chain's CDR3 is CASSDHFSGSYNEQFF. Here the CDR3 DNA reads TGTGCCAGCAGTGATCACTTTAGCGGGTCCTACAATGAGCAGTTCTTC.

A single count supports this clone. This chain uses TRBV2 with TRBJ1-6; TRBD1 aligns across 7 bases. CDR1 is SNHLY and CDR2 is FYNNEI in the germline V gene. CDR3 length: 14 amino acids. V lost 6 bases to trimming and J lost 6 bases; unmatched junction nucleotides: 5. CDR3 sequence (DNA): TGTGCCAGCAGGGCGGACAGGAGTAATTCACCCCTCCACTTT. Encoded protein: CASRADRSNSPLHF.

The chain joins TRBV25-1 to TRBJ1-5; TRBD1 agrees at 7 bases. The trim removed 3 bases at V and 5 bases at J, leaving 4 bases unmatched. Germline V gives CDR1 MGHDK, CDR2 SYGVNS. This CDR3 is built from 14 residues. The CDR3 is CASSDWDRDQPQHF. CDR3 DNA sequence: TGTGCCAGCAGTGATTGGGACAGAGATCAGCCCCAGCATTTT. The full variable domain, with the rest looked up from reference TRBV25-1 and TRBJ1-5, is EADIYQTPRYLVIGTGKKITLECSQTMGHDKMYWYQQDPGMELHLIHYSYGVNSTEKGDLSSESTVSRIRTEHFPLTLESARPSHTSQYLCASSDWDRDQPQHFGDGTRLSIL.

This clone was observed once. V is TRBV19 and J is TRBJ2-3; 13 bases fit TRBD2. Germline assignment: CDR1 LNHDA and CDR2 SQIVND (reference sequence). V gave up 4 bases and J gave up 3 bases; unmatched junction bases: 4. This CDR3 contains 16 residues. CDR3 protein: CASSKLAGGLTDTQYF. The CDR3 DNA sequence: TGTGCCAGTAGTAAACTAGCGGGGGGGCTTACAGATACGCAGTATTTT.

The chain couples TRBV5-4 to TRBJ1-1; 11 positions agree with TRBD1. J lost 4 bases, V lost 2 bases, and 7 bases had no gene match. Germline V lookup: CDR1 SGHNT, CDR2 YYREEE (reference sequence). CDR3 length equals 16 residues. CDR3 protein: CASSLGQGASSTEAFF. CDR3 nucleotide sequence: TGTGCCAGCAGCTTAGGACAGGGGGCCTCGAGCACTGAAGCTTTCTTT.

The genes are TRBV5-6 and TRBJ1-2; unclear D gene. Germline CDR1 SGHDT, CDR2 YYEEEE. The CDR3 is 14 residues long. The V and J ends lost 4 bases and 1 base respectively, with 11 bases between them. The CDR3 bases are TGTGCCAGCAGCCCTGGAGTGAGTAACTATGGCTACACCTTC. This translates into CASSPGVSNYGYTF.

V usage is TRBV19 and J usage is TRBJ1-3; D is possibly TRBD1 (6 bases). This CDR3 comprises 15 residues. V lost 4 bases to trimming and J lost 1 base, with 11 bases between them. Germline-derived CDR1 and CDR2 are LNHDA and SQIVND (reference sequence). The DNA for the CDR3 is TGTGCCAGTAGTACACAGGGATCGTCTGGAAACACCATATATTTT. It translates to CASSTQGSSGNTIYF.